Presented here are 31 T cell receptor beta chains from one specimen sequenced in a study of blood T cell repertoires in COVID-19. Sequenced by immunoSEQ multiplex PCR; TCRdb stores in-frame clones only, minus some. In the table there are 45,000 to 65,000 clones, 80% to 90% of which are singletons. Material: peripheral blood. The receptors stem from a human donor in a cohort sampled during active COVID-19.

As DNA, the CDR3 is TGTGCCAGTAGGGGAGACCCGGGGACAGATACGCAGTATTTT. Amino acids: CASRGDPGTDTQYF. The chain joins TRBV19 to TRBJ2-3; a possible D gene is TRBD2 (5 bases). Germline CDR1 reads LNHDA; CDR2 reads SQIVND (reference sequence). Trimming cost V 6 bases and J 3 bases, with 13 bases left between them. The CDR3 consists of 14 residues.

The genes are TRBV2 and TRBJ1-1; 8 bases agree with TRBD1. V was clipped by 6 bases and J by 0 bases; unmatched bases: 3. Germline V gene data show CDR1 as SNHLY and CDR2 as FYNNEI. The CDR3 runs 14 residues. CDR3 sequence reads: CASRRTGMNTEAFF. DNA for the CDR3: TGTGCCAGCAGGAGGACAGGGATGAACACTGAAGCTTTCTTT.

The rearrangement joins TRBV5-4 to TRBJ1-3, with D maybe TRBD1 (6 bases). Trimming shortened V by 0 bases and J by 0 bases, and 10 bases separated the two germline ends. The CDR3 consists of 16 residues. From germline, CDR1 is SGHNT and CDR2 YYREEE (reference sequence). The CDR3: CASSLDRANSGNTIYF. DNA for the CDR3: TGTGCCAGCAGCTTGGACAGGGCGAACTCTGGAAACACCATATATTTT. The complete variable domain, with remaining parts taken from reference TRBV5-4 and TRBJ1-3, reads ETGVTQSPTHLIKTRGQQVTLRCSSQSGHNTVSWYQQALGQGPQFIFQYYREEENGRGNFPPRFSGLQFPNYSSELNVNALELDDSALYLCASSLDRANSGNTIYFGEGSWLTVV.

This clone was counted once. The V gene is TRBV5-1, the J gene TRBJ1-6, with a possible D match to TRBD1 (6 bases). This CDR3 is 17 amino acids long. With 0 bases removed from V and 7 bases from J, the gap between germline ends came to 17 bases. Germline V gene data show CDR1 as SGHRS and CDR2 as YFSETQ. CDR3 DNA: TGCGCCAGCAGCTTGGTGGCTGGGGGCGTAAACAATTCACCCCTCCACTTT. Translated, it gives CASSLVAGGVNNSPLHF.

The rearrangement links TRBV27 to TRBJ2-1; 7 bases fit TRBD2. This CDR3 comprises 15 residues. Germline CDR1 MNHEY, CDR2 SMNVEV (reference sequence). V lost 5 bases and J lost 9; bases outside the gene matches: 13. CDR3 loop: CASSSPGLGLGEQFF. The CDR3 DNA sequence: TGTGCCAGCAGTAGTCCAGGACTAGGGTTAGGTGAGCAGTTCTTC.

The V and J genes are TRBV7-3 and TRBJ2-2; D ambiguous. The CDR3 has 16 residues. V lost 5 bases and J lost 5, with 18 bases in between. Looked up from germline, CDR1 is SGHTA and CDR2 is FQGTGA. The DNA for the CDR3 is TGTGCCAGCAGCCCTGACCTAGAAATCGGAACCGGGGAGCTGTTTTTT. It translates to CASSPDLEIGTGELFF.

V usage is TRBV7-2 and J usage is TRBJ1-1; D is ambiguous. There are 13 residues in the CDR3. Looked up from germline, CDR1 is SGHTA and CDR2 is FQGNSA. Trimming pared 3 bases from V and 3 bases from J, leaving 8 bases between. CDR3 region: CASSFQKHTEAFF. The CDR3 DNA reads as TGTGCCAGCAGCTTCCAGAAACACACTGAAGCTTTCTTT.

Relative to its sample, this clone is large. V and J are TRBV30 and TRBJ2-7; D remains unclear. Germline V gene data show CDR1 as GTSNPN and CDR2 as SVGIG (reference sequence). Trimming left V 0 bases short and J 4 bases short, with 7 bases between. This CDR3 has 12 residues. In DNA, the CDR3 is TGTGCCTGGAGTGTAACGAGTTACGAGCAGTACTTC. It yields the protein CAWSVTSYEQYF.

This rearrangement joins TRBV19 to TRBJ2-3; D may be TRBD2 (5 bases). The CDR3 sequence is 16 residues long. Germline values: CDR1 LNHDA, CDR2 SQIVND (reference sequence). V lost 6 bases, J lost 3 bases, and 19 bases lay in between. In DNA form, the CDR3 reads TGTGCCAGTAGCTCGACATTAGCCTCGGGGACAGATACGCAGTATTTT. Protein: CASSSTLASGTDTQYF.

The chain employs TRBV24-1 and TRBJ2-2, with 7 nucleotides matching TRBD1. V lost 10 bases and J lost 0; bases outside the gene matches: 1. CDR3 length: 13 residues. The germline gives CDR1 KGHDR, CDR2 SFDVKD. CDR3 protein: CATGTANTGELFF. Written as DNA, the CDR3 is TGTGCCACGGGGACAGCGAACACCGGGGAGCTGTTTTTT.

The CDR3 protein is CARSLPQANSGNTIYF. CDR3 nucleotide sequence: TGTGCCAGAAGCCTACCACAGGCCAACTCTGGAAACACCATATATTTT. The genes are TRBV5-3 and TRBJ1-3; the D gene is possibly TRBD1 (5 bases). TRBV5-3 is reported as an ORF; its role is uncertain. The CDR3 has 16 amino acids. The germline V and J ends were trimmed by 4 bases and 0 bases, with 14 bases remaining between them.

This rearrangement joins TRBV5-3 to TRBJ2-1; D is possibly TRBD2 (6 bases). TRBV5-3 is flagged as an ORF with uncertain function. The CDR3 consists of 17 residues. V dropped 4 bases and J dropped 1 base, with 18 bases sitting between them. CDR3 region: CARSPSGRRDSYNEQFF. CDR3 sequence (DNA): TGTGCCAGAAGCCCCTCCGGTAGGCGGGATTCCTACAATGAGCAGTTCTTC.

The genes are TRBV6-6 and TRBJ2-5, with 8 bases aligning to TRBD2. This CDR3 contains 12 residues. The trim removed 7 bases at V and 4 bases at J, leaving 2 bases unmatched. Germline V gives CDR1 MNHNY, CDR2 SVGAGI (reference sequence). The CDR3 loop reads CASKRGRETQYF. The CDR3 DNA follows: TGTGCCAGCAAGCGGGGGCGAGAGACCCAGTACTTC.

This chain connects TRBV11-1 to TRBJ2-5, with 12 bases matching TRBD2. V was clipped by 5 bases and J by 2 bases; unmatched bases: 6. The V gene's germline CDR1 is SGHAT and CDR2 FQDESV (reference sequence). The CDR3 runs 16 residues. The chain's CDR3 is CASSRATSGGQETQYF. The CDR3 bases are TGTGCCAGCAGCCGCGCCACTAGCGGGGGGCAAGAGACCCAGTACTTC.

This clone was counted a few times. The CDR3 reads CASGLMAGRGNQPQHF. The CDR3 DNA follows: TGTGCTAGTGGTTTGATGGCGGGAAGAGGCAATCAGCCCCAGCATTTT. The chain employs TRBV12-5 and TRBJ1-5; D unresolved. The CDR3 runs to 16 residues. Germline V gene sequence: CDR1 LGHNT, CDR2 FRNRAP. The V end lost 2 bases, the J end lost 2 bases, and 13 bases lay between the germline ends. The full variable domain, rest sourced from reference TRBV12-5 and TRBJ1-5, is DARVTQTPRHKVTEMGQEVTMRCQPILGHNTVFWYRQTMMQGLELLAYFRNRAPLDDSGMPKDRFSAEMPDATLATLKIQPSEPRDSAVYFCASGLMAGRGNQPQHFGDGTRLSIL.

The chain couples TRBV11-3 to TRBJ2-1; no clear D gene. This CDR3 comprises 14 residues. V lost 1 base, J lost 5 bases, and 9 bases lay in between. Germline V gene data show CDR1 as SGHNT and CDR2 as YENEEA. In DNA, the CDR3 is TGTGCCAGCAGCTTAGGAGCGACGAACAATGAGCAGTTCTTC. Protein: CASSLGATNNEQFF.

This chain uses TRBV6-2 or TRBV6-3 with TRBJ2-5, with a possible D match to TRBD2 (5 bases). V dropped 1 base and J dropped 5 bases, with 23 bases sitting between them. Germline CDR1 MNHEY, CDR2 SVGEGT. CDR3 length equals 18 residues. CDR3 sequence (DNA): TGTGCCAGCAGTTACTGGAGCGACTATATTACAGTCCCGGAGACCCAGTACTTC. Translation gives CASSYWSDYITVPETQYF.

This sequence joins TRBV5-1 and TRBJ2-1, with D tentatively TRBD2 (6 bases). CDR1 is SGHRS and CDR2 is YFSETQ in the germline V gene. This CDR3 is 14 amino acids long. The V end lost 4 bases, the J end lost 4 bases, and 12 bases lay between the germline ends. The CDR3 bases are TGCGCCAGCAGCACCTACGGGACTTACAATGAGCAGTTCTTC. Its translation is CASSTYGTYNEQFF.

V is TRBV19 and J is TRBJ1-4; the D gene is possibly TRBD1 (5 bases). This CDR3 spans 16 amino acids. Germline CDR1 is LNHDA and CDR2 is SQIVND (reference sequence). Trimming removed 7 bases from V and 0 bases from J, with 15 bases in between. CDR3 DNA: TGTGCCAGTACCTCAGGACACTATTCAACTAATGAAAAACTGTTTTTT. Translation: CASTSGHYSTNEKLFF. The full variable domain, its missing parts supplied by reference TRBV19 and TRBJ1-4, is DGGITQSPKYLFRKEGQNVTLSCEQNLNHDAMYWYRQDPGQGLRLIYYSQIVNDFQKGDIAEGYSVSREKKESFPLTVTSAQKNPTAFYLCASTSGHYSTNEKLFFGSGTQLSVL.

This clone occurred once. The CDR3 nucleotides read TGTGCCAGCAGCTTACTTCCTAGCTCCTACAATGAGCAGTTCTTC. Its protein is CASSLLPSSYNEQFF. The chain couples TRBV7-3 to TRBJ2-1; D remains ambiguous. V was pared by 2 bases and J by 0 bases, with 8 bases between. The CDR3 contains 15 residues. Looked up from germline, CDR1 is SGHTA and CDR2 is FQGTGA.

The chain employs TRBV5-1 and TRBJ2-1, with 7 bases fitting TRBD1. The trim removed 4 bases at V and 7 bases at J, leaving 11 bases unmatched. This CDR3 has 15 amino acids. The V gene's germline CDR1 is SGHRS and CDR2 YFSETQ. The CDR3 sequence: CASSPQTGSMNEQFF. In nucleotides, the CDR3 is TGCGCCAGCAGCCCTCAGACAGGGTCAATGAATGAGCAGTTCTTC.

CDR3 residues: CASTHGSSREQFF. The DNA for the CDR3 is TGTGCCAGCACTCACGGGAGTTCTCGAGAGCAGTTCTTC. The genes are TRBV2 and TRBJ2-1; possibly TRBD2 for D (6 bases). Germline values: CDR1 SNHLY, CDR2 FYNNEI. The CDR3 has 13 residues. V lost 7 bases to trimming and J lost 10 bases, with 17 bases between them.

This sequence joins TRBV7-8 and TRBJ2-5, with 9 bases identical to TRBD2. The CDR3 spans 14 residues. The V and J ends lost 0 bases and 5 bases, in that order; junction bases with no gene match: 1. The germline gives CDR1 SGHVS, CDR2 FQNEAQ. The CDR3 sequence: CASSLAAGGETQYF. Written as DNA, the CDR3 is TGTGCCAGCAGCTTAGCGGCGGGGGGGGAGACCCAGTACTTC.

This chain connects TRBV2 to TRBJ1-2; unclear D gene. Germline values: CDR1 SNHLY, CDR2 FYNNEI. The CDR3 totals 11 residues. V was clipped by 5 bases and J by 7 bases, with 8 bases between them. Here the CDR3 DNA reads TGTGCCAGCAGTTACCCCGGTGGCTACACCTTC. This gives the protein CASSYPGGYTF.

The V and J genes are TRBV5-6 and TRBJ1-5; no clear D. The CDR3 spans 16 residues. Germline V CDR1 and CDR2: SGHDT, YYEEEE. V lost 2 bases and J 1 base, leaving 13 bases between the germline ends. In DNA form, the CDR3 reads TGTGCCAGCAGCTTAGGTGCGGGCCCAAGCAATCAGCCCCAGCATTTT. It encodes CASSLGAGPSNQPQHF.

The rearrangement joins TRBV7-6 to TRBJ2-2; 9 positions match TRBD2. V lost 5 bases, J lost 6 bases, and 7 bases stayed unmatched. In germline, CDR1 is SGHVS, CDR2 FNYEAQ. CDR3 length: 15 amino acids. CDR3 in DNA: TGTGCCAGCAGCCCCTGGGTAGCGGGAGCCGGGGAGCTGTTTTTT. The encoded protein is CASSPWVAGAGELFF.

The gene calls are TRBV18 and TRBJ2-6; D possibly corresponds to TRBD2 (7 bases). Trimming took 10 bases from V and 3 from J, leaving 19 bases between them. Germline loops: CDR1 KGHSH, CDR2 LQKENI. The CDR3 covers 16 residues. The CDR3 DNA follows: TGTGCCACACGTCCGGGGGGCGCGTTTGGGGCCAACGTCCTGACTTTC. Its protein product is CATRPGGAFGANVLTF.

V and J are TRBV18 and TRBJ2-3; D gene uncertain. Trimming removed 3 bases from V and 4 bases from J, with 5 bases in between. CDR1 KGHSH and CDR2 LQKENI come from the germline V gene. The CDR3 is made up of 12 amino acids. The CDR3 region has the DNA TGTGCCAGCTCACCGTCGGCAGATACGCAGTATTTT. It codes for CASSPSADTQYF.

The rearrangement links TRBV7-8 to TRBJ2-7, with 9 bases that match TRBD1. The CDR3 totals 15 residues. Trimming at V came to 3 bases and at J to 0 bases, leaving 3 bases not matched to a gene. Germline assignment: CDR1 SGHVS and CDR2 FQNEAQ. CDR3 in amino acids: CASSFTGGVSYEQYF. The CDR3 coding sequence is TGTGCCAGCAGCTTTACAGGGGGCGTCTCCTACGAGCAGTACTTC.

The chain combines TRBV11-3 with TRBJ2-1; perhaps TRBD2 as D (6 bases). CDR1 and CDR2 (germline): SGHNT, YENEEA. The CDR3 totals 14 residues. Trimming took off 1 base at V and 7 bases at J, with 11 bases between the two ends. CDR3 nucleotides: TGTGCCAGCAGCTTAGCCGGGGGATCAAATGAGCAGTTCTTC. Translating gives CASSLAGGSNEQFF.

The V gene is TRBV18, the J gene TRBJ2-5, with 10 nucleotides matching TRBD1. CDR3 length: 16 amino acids. V trimming: 2 bases; J trimming: 6 bases; junction bases outside the gene matches: 9. Germline CDR1 KGHSH, CDR2 LQKENI. The CDR3 nucleotides read TGTGCCAGCTCACCATTCCGGGACAGGGGCCGACAGACCCAGTACTTC. Translating gives CASSPFRDRGRQTQYF.